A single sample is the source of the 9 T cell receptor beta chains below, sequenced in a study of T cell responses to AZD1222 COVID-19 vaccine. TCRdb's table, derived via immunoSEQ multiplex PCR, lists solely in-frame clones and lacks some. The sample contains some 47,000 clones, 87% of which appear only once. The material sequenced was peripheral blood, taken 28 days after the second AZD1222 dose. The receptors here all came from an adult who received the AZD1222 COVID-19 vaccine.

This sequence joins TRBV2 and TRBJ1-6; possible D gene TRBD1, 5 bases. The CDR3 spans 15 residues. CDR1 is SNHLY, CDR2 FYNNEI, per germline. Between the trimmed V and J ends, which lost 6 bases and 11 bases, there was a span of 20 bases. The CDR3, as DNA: TGTGCCAGCAGCCGGACGCAGGTCGAGGGGACACCCCTCCACTTT. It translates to CASSRTQVEGTPLHF.

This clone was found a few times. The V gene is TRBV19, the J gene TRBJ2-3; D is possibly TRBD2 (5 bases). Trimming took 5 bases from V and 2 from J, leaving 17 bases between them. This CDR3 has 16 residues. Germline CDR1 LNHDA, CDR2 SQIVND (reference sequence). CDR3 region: CASSSGNSALTDTQYF. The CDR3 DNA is TGTGCCAGTAGTTCGGGGAATAGCGCCCTCACAGATACGCAGTATTTT. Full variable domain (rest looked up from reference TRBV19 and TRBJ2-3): DGGITQSPKYLFRKEGQNVTLSCEQNLNHDAMYWYRQDPGQGLRLIYYSQIVNDFQKGDIAEGYSVSREKKESFPLTVTSAQKNPTAFYLCASSSGNSALTDTQYFGPGTRLTVL.

CDR3 in DNA: TGTGCCAGCAGTGAAAGGGGGGAAGAGACCCAGTACTTC. Residues: CASSERGEETQYF. The V call is TRBV2, the J call TRBJ2-5, with D perhaps matching TRBD1 or TRBD2 (6 bases each). Germline V gene data show CDR1 as SNHLY and CDR2 as FYNNEI. Trimming removed 2 bases at V and 3 bases at J, with 7 bases between. The CDR3 runs to 13 residues.

The CDR3 bases are TGTGCCAGCAGCCAAACGACAGGGGGTGGGAGAGCCGGGGAGCTGTTTTTT. Its protein product is CASSQTTGGGRAGELFF. The chain recombines TRBV7-3 with TRBJ2-2, with 9 bases lining up with TRBD1. The CDR3 runs to 17 residues. V shed 5 bases and J 6 bases; nucleotides not matched to a gene: 13. Germline V CDR1 and CDR2: SGHTA, FQGTGA.

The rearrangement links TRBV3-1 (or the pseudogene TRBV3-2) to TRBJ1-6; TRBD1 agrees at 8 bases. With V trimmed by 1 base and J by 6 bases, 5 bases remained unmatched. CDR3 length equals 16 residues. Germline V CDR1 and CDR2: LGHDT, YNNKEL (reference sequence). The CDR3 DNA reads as TGTGCCAGCAGCCAAGGTACAGACAGGGGTAATTCACCCCTCCACTTT. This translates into CASSQGTDRGNSPLHF.

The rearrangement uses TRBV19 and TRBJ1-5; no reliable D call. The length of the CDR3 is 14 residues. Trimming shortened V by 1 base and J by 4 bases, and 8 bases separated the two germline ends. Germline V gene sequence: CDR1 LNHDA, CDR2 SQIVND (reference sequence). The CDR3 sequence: CASSIVRGNQPQHF. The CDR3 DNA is TGTGCCAGTAGTATAGTACGGGGAAATCAGCCCCAGCATTTT.

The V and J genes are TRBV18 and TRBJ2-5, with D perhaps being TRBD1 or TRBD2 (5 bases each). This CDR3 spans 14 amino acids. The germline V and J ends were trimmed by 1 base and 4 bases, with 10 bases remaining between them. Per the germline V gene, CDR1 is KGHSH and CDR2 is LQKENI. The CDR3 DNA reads TGTGCCAGCTCACCACAGGGACGAGGAGAGACCCAGTACTTC. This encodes CASSPQGRGETQYF.

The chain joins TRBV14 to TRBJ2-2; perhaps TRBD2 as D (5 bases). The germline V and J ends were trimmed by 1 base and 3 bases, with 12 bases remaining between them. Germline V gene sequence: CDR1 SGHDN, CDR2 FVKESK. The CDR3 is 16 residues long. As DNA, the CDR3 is TGTGCCAGCAGCCAAGTAATGGCGGGTTACACCGGGGAGCTGTTTTTT. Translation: CASSQVMAGYTGELFF.

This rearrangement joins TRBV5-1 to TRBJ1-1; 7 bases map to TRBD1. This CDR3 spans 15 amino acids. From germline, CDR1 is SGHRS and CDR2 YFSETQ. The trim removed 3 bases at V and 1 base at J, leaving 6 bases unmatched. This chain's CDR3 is CASSWGQSPNTEAFF. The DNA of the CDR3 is TGCGCCAGCAGCTGGGGACAGTCACCGAACACTGAAGCTTTCTTT. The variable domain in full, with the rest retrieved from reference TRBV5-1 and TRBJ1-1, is KAGVTQTPRYLIKTRGQQVTLSCSPISGHRSVSWYQQTPGQGLQFLFEYFSETQRNKGNFPGRFSGRQFSNSRSEMNVSTLELGDSALYLCASSWGQSPNTEAFFGQGTRLTVV.